These T cell receptor beta chains were read from a single sample in a study of Graves' ophthalmopathy and Graves' hyperthyroidism. Via MiXCR, TCRdb re-called the multiplex PCR reads, giving one row per CDR3 protein. The table includes about 370,000 distinct CDR3 sequences, roughly 15% detected once. The sample taken for sequencing was peripheral blood. These receptors were taken from an adult woman with stable Graves' hyperthyroidism. CDR3s include the opening cysteine and the closing phenylalanine or tryptophan. D genes are given only for firm matches. Expanded clones get a size class; other rows say once, few or many, or leave the size out.

CDR3 length: 15; V gene: TRBV19; J gene: TRBJ1-5; clone size: many; D gene: NA; CDR3 DNA: TGTGCCAGTAGTACAGCCCCGGGAAGCAATCAGCCCCAGCATTTT; CDR3 protein: CASSTAPGSNQPQHF
CDR3 length: 13; V gene: TRBV27; J gene: TRBJ2-2; clone size: many; D gene: TRBD1; CDR3 DNA: TGTGCCATCCGGGACAGGGTAGCTGGGGAGCTGTTTTTT; CDR3 protein: CAIRDRVAGELFF
CDR3 length: 15; V gene: TRBV10-3; J gene: TRBJ2-5; clone size: many; D gene: TRBD2; CDR3 DNA: TGTGCCATCAGTGACTCGACTAGCGGGACAGAGACCCAGTACTTC; CDR3 protein: CAISDSTSGTETQYF
CDR3 length: 15; V gene: TRBV27; J gene: TRBJ1-5; clone size: many; D gene: NA; CDR3 DNA: TGTGCCAGCAGTTTAAGGGACGGTAGCAATCAGCCCCAGCATTTT; CDR3 protein: CASSLRDGSNQPQHF
CDR3 length: 12; V gene: TRBV29-1; J gene: TRBJ1-1; clone size: many; D gene: NA; CDR3 DNA: TGCAGTGTTGCCAGCTTCCGGGCTGAAGCTTTCTTT; CDR3 protein: CSVASFRAEAFF
CDR3 length: 13; V gene: TRBV6-5; J gene: TRBJ1-2; clone size: many; D gene: TRBD1; CDR3 DNA: TGTGCCAGCAGCCGAAGGGGGCCTGAGGGCTACACCTTC; CDR3 protein: CASSRRGPEGYTF
CDR3 length: 13; V gene: TRBV20-1; J gene: TRBJ2-2; clone size: many; D gene: NA; CDR3 DNA: TGCAGTGCTCGAACAGGGATCGCCGGGGAGCTGTTTTTT; CDR3 protein: CSARTGIAGELFF
CDR3 length: 16; V gene: TRBV24-1; J gene: TRBJ2-1; clone size: many; D gene: TRBD2; CDR3 DNA: TGTGCCACCAGTGATCTAGCGGGAGGGGGCTACAATGAGCAGTTCTTC; CDR3 protein: CATSDLAGGGYNEQFF
CDR3 length: 15; V gene: TRBV27; J gene: TRBJ1-1; clone size: NA; D gene: NA; CDR3 DNA: TGTGCCAGCAAGATCCGGGACACGGGGAGCACTGAAGCTTTCTTT; CDR3 protein: CASKIRDTGSTEAFF
CDR3 length: 16; V gene: TRBV5-1; J gene: TRBJ2-2; clone size: many; D gene: TRBD1; CDR3 DNA: TGCGCCAGCAGCCGTACCGGGACAGGAAACACCGGGGAGCTGTTTTTT; CDR3 protein: CASSRTGTGNTGELFF
CDR3 length: 17; V gene: TRBV7-2; J gene: TRBJ2-2; clone size: many; D gene: TRBD2; CDR3 DNA: TGTGCCAGCAGCTTATTCGTTGCGGGAGGGGGCACCGGGGAGCTGTTTTTT; CDR3 protein: CASSLFVAGGGTGELFF
CDR3 length: 16; V gene: TRBV13; J gene: TRBJ2-2; clone size: few; D gene: TRBD1; CDR3 DNA: TGTGCCAGCAGCTTATTTTCAGGGGGCGTCACCGGGGAGCTGTTTTTT; CDR3 protein: CASSLFSGGVTGELFF
CDR3 length: 15; V gene: TRBV7-2; J gene: TRBJ1-1; clone size: many; D gene: NA; CDR3 DNA: TGTGCCAGCAGCGACAGGACACAATTGAACACTGAAGCTTTCTTT; CDR3 protein: CASSDRTQLNTEAFF
CDR3 length: 15; V gene: TRBV19; J gene: TRBJ1-6; clone size: many; D gene: NA; CDR3 DNA: TGTGCCAGTAGCGCCGGGCTCCCGTCGCATTCACCCCTCCACTTT; CDR3 protein: CASSAGLPSHSPLHF
CDR3 length: 18; V gene: TRBV6-2/TRBV6-3; J gene: TRBJ2-2; clone size: many; D gene: NA; CDR3 DNA: TGTGCCAGCAGTTACTCGAGAGCGGTCCCTTCGACCACCGGGGAGCTGTTTTTT; CDR3 protein: CASSYSRAVPSTTGELFF
CDR3 length: 16; V gene: TRBV4-3; J gene: TRBJ2-7; clone size: many; D gene: TRBD1; CDR3 DNA: TGCGCCAGCAGCCAATCATGGGCAGGGGGCTCCTACGAGCAGTACTTC; CDR3 protein: CASSQSWAGGSYEQYF
CDR3 length: 17; V gene: TRBV5-1; J gene: TRBJ2-2; clone size: NA; D gene: TRBD1; CDR3 DNA: TGCGCCAGCAGCCCCCAAGTCCCGGGACAGGGGTCCGGGGAGCTGTTTTTT; CDR3 protein: CASSPQVPGQGSGELFF
CDR3 length: 15; V gene: TRBV10-3; J gene: TRBJ1-5; clone size: many; D gene: NA; CDR3 DNA: TGTGCCATCAGTGAAGGACCGGAGGGCAATCAGCCCCAGCATTTT; CDR3 protein: CAISEGPEGNQPQHF
CDR3 length: 14; V gene: TRBV6-2/TRBV6-3; J gene: TRBJ2-7; clone size: many; D gene: NA; CDR3 DNA: TGTGCCAGCAGTTACTCGAGTCAGGTGTACGAGCAGTACTTC; CDR3 protein: CASSYSSQVYEQYF
CDR3 length: 13; V gene: TRBV18; J gene: TRBJ2-1; clone size: NA; D gene: TRBD1; CDR3 DNA: TGTGCCAGCTCACCACCGAGGACAGGGGAGCAGTTCTTC; CDR3 protein: CASSPPRTGEQFF
CDR3 length: 14; V gene: TRBV7-2; J gene: TRBJ2-5; clone size: many; D gene: NA; CDR3 DNA: TGTGCCAGCAGCCGGGTAGGGGGTCAAGAGACCCAGTACTTC; CDR3 protein: CASSRVGGQETQYF
CDR3 length: 14; V gene: TRBV20-1; J gene: TRBJ2-2; clone size: many; D gene: NA; CDR3 DNA: TGCAGTGCTAGAGGGCGTGACGGCACCGGGGAGCTGTTTTTT; CDR3 protein: CSARGRDGTGELFF
CDR3 length: 15; V gene: TRBV20-1; J gene: TRBJ2-7; clone size: many; D gene: TRBD2; CDR3 DNA: TGCAGTGCTAGTGAGTCTAGCGGGAGGACCTACGAGCAGTACTTC; CDR3 protein: CSASESSGRTYEQYF
CDR3 length: 16; V gene: TRBV12-3/TRBV12-4; J gene: TRBJ1-2; clone size: NA; D gene: NA; CDR3 DNA: TGTGCCAGCAGTACGTGGGACCGCCCGCTTTACTATGGCTACACCTTC; CDR3 protein: CASSTWDRPLYYGYTF
CDR3 length: 16; V gene: TRBV4-3; J gene: TRBJ2-2; clone size: many; D gene: TRBD1; CDR3 DNA: TGCGCCAGCAGCCAGGGGGGACAGGGCGGTTCCGGGGAGCTGTTTTTT; CDR3 protein: CASSQGGQGGSGELFF
CDR3 length: 13; V gene: TRBV12-3/TRBV12-4; J gene: TRBJ1-2; clone size: many; D gene: NA; CDR3 DNA: TGTGCCAGCAGCACGATAGTCCACTATGGCTACACCTTC; CDR3 protein: CASSTIVHYGYTF
CDR3 length: 12; V gene: TRBV28; J gene: TRBJ2-2; clone size: many; D gene: NA; CDR3 DNA: TGTGCCAGCAGAAAGAACACCGGGGAGCTGTTTTTT; CDR3 protein: CASRKNTGELFF
CDR3 length: 11; V gene: TRBV12-3/TRBV12-4; J gene: TRBJ2-5; clone size: few; D gene: NA; CDR3 DNA: TGTGCCAGCAGTTCTCGACTAGGCCTGTACTTC; CDR3 protein: CASSSRLGLYF
CDR3 length: 14; V gene: TRBV25-1; J gene: TRBJ2-7; clone size: NA; D gene: TRBD1; CDR3 DNA: TGTGCCAGCAATTCGGAACAGGGGGCTTACGAGCAGTACTTC; CDR3 protein: CASNSEQGAYEQYF
CDR3 length: 14; V gene: TRBV28; J gene: TRBJ2-7; clone size: many; D gene: TRBD1; CDR3 DNA: TGTGCCAGCAGTTCGACAGGGCCCAACTACGAGCAGTACTTC; CDR3 protein: CASSSTGPNYEQYF
CDR3 length: 17; V gene: TRBV9; J gene: TRBJ2-2; clone size: few; D gene: NA; CDR3 DNA: TGTGCCAGCAGCGTAAGTAAGGGGCAGGCGGACACCGGGGAGCTGTTTTTT; CDR3 protein: CASSVSKGQADTGELFF
CDR3 length: 15; V gene: TRBV12-5; J gene: TRBJ1-2; clone size: many; D gene: TRBD1; CDR3 DNA: TGTGCTAGTGTCCTCCCGGGACAGGGGGGCTATGGCTACACCTTC; CDR3 protein: CASVLPGQGGYGYTF
CDR3 length: 15; V gene: TRBV2; J gene: TRBJ1-2; clone size: many; D gene: NA; CDR3 DNA: TGTGCCAGCAGTGAAGGAAGGGAGGCGTCAGATGGCTACACCTTC; CDR3 protein: CASSEGREASDGYTF
CDR3 length: 13; V gene: TRBV12-3/TRBV12-4; J gene: TRBJ2-5; clone size: many; D gene: NA; CDR3 DNA: TGTGCCAGCAGACGGACTACCCAAGAGACCCAGTACTTC; CDR3 protein: CASRRTTQETQYF
CDR3 length: 13; V gene: TRBV20-1; J gene: TRBJ1-5; clone size: many; D gene: TRBD1; CDR3 DNA: TGCAGTGCTAGCAGGGGGGACGCTCAGCCCCAGCATTTT; CDR3 protein: CSASRGDAQPQHF
CDR3 length: 16; V gene: TRBV4-1; J gene: TRBJ2-5; clone size: NA; D gene: TRBD2; CDR3 DNA: TGCGCCAGCAGCCCCCGCCCCGGGACTACTCAAGAGACCCAGTACTTC; CDR3 protein: CASSPRPGTTQETQYF
CDR3 length: 15; V gene: TRBV7-7; J gene: TRBJ2-5; clone size: many; D gene: NA; CDR3 DNA: TGTGCTAGCAGCTCCGGGCGCATGGGAAAGGAGACCCAGTACTTC; CDR3 protein: CASSSGRMGKETQYF
CDR3 length: 14; V gene: TRBV12-3/TRBV12-4; J gene: TRBJ2-7; clone size: NA; D gene: TRBD1; CDR3 DNA: TGTGCCAGCAGTGAGGACAGGGGACTATACGAGCAGTACTTC; CDR3 protein: CASSEDRGLYEQYF
CDR3 length: 14; V gene: TRBV2; J gene: TRBJ2-3; clone size: many; D gene: TRBD1; CDR3 DNA: TGTGCCAGCACGGGACAGGGCAGCACAGATACGCAGTATTTT; CDR3 protein: CASTGQGSTDTQYF
CDR3 length: 14; V gene: TRBV7-3; J gene: TRBJ1-1; clone size: many; D gene: NA; CDR3 DNA: TGTGCCAGCAGCTTCTTTTCGACAGATACCGAAGCTTTCTTT; CDR3 protein: CASSFFSTDTEAFF
CDR3 length: 14; V gene: TRBV6-1; J gene: TRBJ1-5; clone size: many; D gene: NA; CDR3 DNA: TGTGCGAGCTCAATGTTCAGGGGTGATCAGCCCCAGCATTTT; CDR3 protein: CASSMFRGDQPQHF
CDR3 length: 13; V gene: TRBV29-1; J gene: TRBJ1-1; clone size: few; D gene: NA; CDR3 DNA: TGCAGCGTTGAAGGCTATCAGAACACTGAAGCTTTCTTT; CDR3 protein: CSVEGYQNTEAFF
CDR3 length: 13; V gene: TRBV12-3/TRBV12-4; J gene: TRBJ2-5; clone size: many; D gene: TRBD2; CDR3 DNA: TGTGCCAGCAGCCGACTAGCGCAAGAGACCCAGTACTTC; CDR3 protein: CASSRLAQETQYF
CDR3 length: 15; V gene: TRBV12-5; J gene: TRBJ1-2; clone size: many; D gene: TRBD1; CDR3 DNA: TGTGCTAGTGGTTTTTCCGGGACAGGGCCCTATGGCTACACCTTC; CDR3 protein: CASGFSGTGPYGYTF
CDR3 length: 13; V gene: TRBV6-1; J gene: TRBJ2-7; clone size: many; D gene: NA; CDR3 DNA: TGTGCCAGCAGTGAGGACACCATCTACGAGCAGTACTTC; CDR3 protein: CASSEDTIYEQYF
CDR3 length: 13; V gene: TRBV7-9; J gene: TRBJ1-1; clone size: many; D gene: NA; CDR3 DNA: TGTGCCAGCAGCTTTAGGGGAGGGGGGGAAGCTTTCTTT; CDR3 protein: CASSFRGGGEAFF
CDR3 length: 14; V gene: TRBV25-1; J gene: TRBJ1-5; clone size: many; D gene: TRBD1; CDR3 DNA: TGTGCCAGCCGCGGACAGGGAGGCGGTCAGCCCCAGCATTTT; CDR3 protein: CASRGQGGGQPQHF